Described below is a single T cell receptor (beta chain) sequence and its context. The V segment lost 1 base and the J segment 13 bases; nucleotides outside the gene matches: 5. The CDR3 extends over 11 amino acids. Germline-derived CDR1 and CDR2 are DFQATT and SNEGSKA (reference sequence). The data were obtained in a study of cytomegalovirus exposure and HLA in healthy donors. Sequencing used immunoSEQ multiplex PCR; TCRdb keeps in-frame clones, though not all of them. The sample records 130,000 to 150,000 clones, nearly 90% being singletons. The origin of this receptor is a woman younger than 30 in good health and CMV-seropositive. The chain links TRBV20-1 to TRBJ1-1, with TRBD1 matching 8 bases. Input material: PBMCs. The CDR3: CSARGGTGGFF. As DNA, the CDR3 is TGCAGTGCTAGAGGAGGCACAGGGGGTTTCTTT.